The text below deals with one T cell receptor beta chain. The antigen is undetermined. Primed by a sample-barcoded 5' primer and a J-beta primer mix, a second PCR proceeded for 7 to 11 cycles. TCRdb re-analysed the 5' RACE reads in MiXCR, keeping a single row per CDR3 protein. The table includes over 1.5 million distinct CDR3 sequences, around 48% detected once. The CDR3 sequence is 16 residues long. In germline, CDR1 is MNHEY, CDR2 SMNVEV (reference sequence). V was clipped by 5 bases and J by 5 bases; unmatched bases: 14. These data come from a study of blood T cells in healthy people across ages. Study-level points and caveats: With naive T cell percentage, TCR beta diversity showed a strong correlation. Age advanced and TCR beta diversity per million T cells fell, roughly linearly.

Isolated per sample were at least 6 million PBMCs. The receptor was isolated from a middle-aged woman in good health. The sample was blood. The rearrangement links TRBV27 to TRBJ2-7, with TRBD1 matching 8 bases. CDR3: CASSPYRQGKGNEQYF. The CDR3 DNA follows: TGTGCCAGCAGTCCTTATCGACAGGGGAAGGGGAACGAGCAGTACTTC.